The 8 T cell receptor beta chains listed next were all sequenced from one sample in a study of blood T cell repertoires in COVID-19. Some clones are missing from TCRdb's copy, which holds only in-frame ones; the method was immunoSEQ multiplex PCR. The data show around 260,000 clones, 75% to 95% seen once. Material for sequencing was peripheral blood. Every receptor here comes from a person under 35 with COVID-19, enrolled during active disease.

This CDR3 reads CASSPRPFYEQYF. As DNA, the CDR3 is TGCGCCAGCAGCCCCCGTCCTTTCTACGAGCAGTACTTC. The chain combines TRBV4-1 with TRBJ2-7; D is unresolved. The ends were cut back, 4 bases at V and 3 bases at J, with 10 bases in the middle. The CDR3 extends over 13 amino acids. Germline CDR1 and CDR2: MGHRA and YSYEKL.

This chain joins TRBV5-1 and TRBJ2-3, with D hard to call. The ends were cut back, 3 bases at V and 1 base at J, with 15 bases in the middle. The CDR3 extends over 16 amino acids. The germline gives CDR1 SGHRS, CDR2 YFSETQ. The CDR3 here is CASSSWPLEGTDTQYF. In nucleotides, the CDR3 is TGCGCCAGCAGCTCCTGGCCCCTCGAGGGCACAGATACGCAGTATTTT.

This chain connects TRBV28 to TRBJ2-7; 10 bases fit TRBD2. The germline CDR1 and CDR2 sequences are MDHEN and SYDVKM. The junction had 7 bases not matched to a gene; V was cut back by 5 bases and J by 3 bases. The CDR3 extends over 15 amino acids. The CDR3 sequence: CASSELGTSVYEQYF. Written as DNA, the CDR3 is TGTGCCAGCAGTGAACTGGGGACTAGCGTCTACGAGCAGTACTTC.

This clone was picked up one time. CDR3 sequence (DNA): TGCAGCGTGACAGGGGTCCTAGCCAAAAACATTCAGTACTTC. Protein product: CSVTGVLAKNIQYF. V and J are TRBV29-1 and TRBJ2-4; 8 bases agree with TRBD1. The trim removed 6 bases at V and 0 bases at J, leaving 4 bases unmatched. The CDR3 sequence is 14 residues long. Germline lookup yields CDR1 SQVTM and CDR2 ANQGSEA.

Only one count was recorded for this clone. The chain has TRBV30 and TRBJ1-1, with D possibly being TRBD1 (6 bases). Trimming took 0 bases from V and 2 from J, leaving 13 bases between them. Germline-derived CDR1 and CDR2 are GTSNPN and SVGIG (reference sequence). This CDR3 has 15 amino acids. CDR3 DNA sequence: TGTGCCTGGAGTGTATTAGGGGGGGGCAACACTGAAGCTTTCTTT. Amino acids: CAWSVLGGGNTEAFF.

The CDR3 sequence: CASSLGQGQVGEQYF. The CDR3 coding sequence is TGTGCCAGCAGCTTGGGACAGGGGCAGGTGGGTGAGCAGTACTTC. This chain joins TRBV7-9 and TRBJ2-7; 10 bases match TRBD1. V trimming: 3 bases; J trimming: 7 bases; junction bases outside the gene matches: 9. Germline lookup yields CDR1 SEHNR and CDR2 FQNEAQ (reference sequence). This CDR3 is 15 amino acids long.

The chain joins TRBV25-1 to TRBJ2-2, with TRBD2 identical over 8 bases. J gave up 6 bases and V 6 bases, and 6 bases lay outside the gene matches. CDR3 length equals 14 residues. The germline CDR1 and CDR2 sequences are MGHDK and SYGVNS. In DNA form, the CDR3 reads TGTGCCAGCAGCATGAGAGCGGGAGCCGGGGAGCTGTTTTTT. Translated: CASSMRAGAGELFF.

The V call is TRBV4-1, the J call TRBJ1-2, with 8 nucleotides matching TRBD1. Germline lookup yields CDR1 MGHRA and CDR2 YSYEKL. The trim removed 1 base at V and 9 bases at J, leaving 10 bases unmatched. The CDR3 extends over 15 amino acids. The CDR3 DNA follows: TGCGCCAGCAGCCAAGGGCTAGGACAGGGAATTAGCTACACCTTC. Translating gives CASSQGLGQGISYTF.